The clone carrying this TCR beta chain was observed a few times. Antigen: not known. The CDR3 has 16 residues. V trimming: 2 bases; J trimming: 2 bases; junction bases outside the gene matches: 6. The V gene's germline CDR1 is MNHNS and CDR2 SASEGT. The data derive from a study of OX40 agonist ivuxolimab in advanced cancers. Study background: The patients received agonistic anti-OX40 (CD134) antibody ivuxolimab. Patients were treated with intravenous ivuxolimab, dosed at 0.01 to 10 mg/kg and infused every 2 weeks. Partial responses occurred in Three dose-escalation patients, one with hepatocellular carcinoma and two with cutaneous melanoma.

Method: immunoSEQ multiplex PCR; TCRdb's copy keeps in-frame clones and lacks some. In the table there are about 33,000 clones, 65% to 85% of which are singletons. Whole-study findings and limits: Expanded clones were, on average, more numerous among CD8+ T cells than CD4+.

The receptor was derived from an adult with an advanced solid tumor such as melanoma, head and neck, liver or kidney cancer. V gene TRBV6-1 combines with J gene TRBJ2-3; TRBD2 agrees at 8 bases. Sequences were derived from CD4+ or CD8+ T cells sorted from blood, sampled in a trial of the OX40 agonist ivuxolimab. This CDR3 reads CASSESSGEYTDTQYF. The CDR3 nucleotides are TGTGCCAGCAGTGAAAGTAGCGGGGAATACACAGATACGCAGTATTTT.